These 18 T cell receptor beta chains were sequenced from one sample in a study of blood T cell repertoires in COVID-19. Measured with immunoSEQ multiplex PCR; TCRdb has only the in-frame clones, and not every one. The data contain roughly 150,000 clones, around 83% of them singletons. The sample comprised peripheral blood. The source is a woman in her 50s with acute or convalescent COVID-19.

This clone was detected once. The chain combines TRBV7-2 with TRBJ2-1; D possibly corresponds to TRBD2 (6 bases). Germline V gene data show CDR1 as SGHTA and CDR2 as FQGNSA. V was cut by 5 bases and J by 13 bases, with 21 bases left in between. The CDR3 length is 14 residues. DNA for the CDR3: TGTGCCAGCAGCCCCGGAGGAAGTATGGCGGGACAGTTCTTC. Protein: CASSPGGSMAGQFF.

The genes are TRBV5-1 and TRBJ2-3, with a tentative D call TRBD1 (6 bases). The CDR3 loop spans 13 amino acids. V was clipped by 2 bases and J by 4 bases, with 8 bases between them. CDR1 SGHRS and CDR2 YFSETQ come from the germline V gene. This CDR3 reads CASSLQGSDTQYF. Written as DNA, the CDR3 is TGCGCCAGCAGCTTACAGGGCTCAGATACGCAGTATTTT.

This sequence joins TRBV7-2 and TRBJ2-2; 9 bases map to TRBD2. With V trimmed by 6 bases and J by 6 bases, 5 bases remained unmatched. The CDR3 covers 14 residues. Germline CDR1 reads SGHTA; CDR2 reads FQGNSA. CDR3 residues: CASRWLAGPGELFF. The CDR3 DNA is TGTGCCAGCAGGTGGCTAGCGGGGCCCGGGGAGCTGTTTTTT.

This clone showed up just once. J is TRBJ1-2 and V is TRBV15; D perhaps matches TRBD1 (5 bases). This CDR3 is built from 14 residues. Germline CDR1 reads LNHNV; CDR2 reads YYDKDF (reference sequence). Trimming removed 7 bases at V and 7 bases at J, with 19 bases between. CDR3: CATTSGKGPTGYTF. In DNA form, the CDR3 reads TGTGCCACCACATCAGGAAAGGGGCCGACTGGCTACACCTTC.

The chain uses TRBV28 and TRBJ1-5, with a weak D call TRBD1 (6 bases). V dropped 0 bases and J dropped 0 bases, with 12 bases sitting between them. The CDR3 loop spans 17 amino acids. Looked up from germline, CDR1 is MDHEN and CDR2 is SYDVKM. In nucleotides, the CDR3 is TGTGCCAGCAGTTTATGGCTGGGGGACAATAGCAATCAGCCCCAGCATTTT. Translating it yields CASSLWLGDNSNQPQHF.

V usage is TRBV7-9 and J usage is TRBJ2-7; D gene uncertain. V shed 5 bases and J shed 2 bases, with 19 bases lying between them. There are 16 residues in the CDR3. In germline, CDR1 is SEHNR, CDR2 FQNEAQ (reference sequence). The CDR3 nucleotides are TGTGCCAGCAGCCCGCTTGGTCAGGTGCTAACCTACGAGCAGTACTTC. Its protein product is CASSPLGQVLTYEQYF.

This clone was counted only a few times. The rearrangement links TRBV20-1 to TRBJ1-6; D gene uncertain. Trimming took 3 bases from V and 7 from J, leaving 10 bases between them. The germline V gene encodes CDR1 DFQATT and CDR2 SNEGSKA (reference sequence). This CDR3 contains 13 residues. CDR3 loop: CSASSLGNSPLHF. As DNA, the CDR3 is TGCAGTGCTAGTTCGCTCGGGAATTCACCCCTCCACTTT.

The chain combines TRBV11-3 with TRBJ2-3; a weak D match, TRBD1 (5 bases). Between the trimmed V and J ends, which lost 3 bases and 3 bases, there was a span of 10 bases. This CDR3 is 14 amino acids long. In germline, CDR1 is SGHNT, CDR2 YENEEA. The CDR3 here is CASSFHSGTDTQYF. The CDR3 coding sequence is TGTGCCAGCAGCTTCCACTCAGGGACAGATACGCAGTATTTT.

The chain joins TRBV6-5 to TRBJ1-3; 8 bases are shared with TRBD1. The length of the CDR3 is 14 residues. CDR1 and CDR2 (germline): MNHEY, SVGAGI. The trim removed 4 bases at V and 3 bases at J, leaving 2 bases unmatched. The CDR3 DNA reads TGTGCCAGCAGTTCCACAGGGGGTGGAAACACCATATATTTT. Translation gives CASSSTGGGNTIYF.

The gene calls are TRBV28 and TRBJ1-4; D is perhaps TRBD1 (6 bases). This CDR3 has 15 residues. Germline V CDR1 and CDR2: MDHEN, SYDVKM. V lost 6 bases to trimming and J lost 8 bases, with 19 bases between them. The CDR3 DNA follows: TGTGCCAGCAGCCCACCCCTGACAGGTTCCGAAAAACTGTTTTTT. This encodes CASSPPLTGSEKLFF.

The chain employs TRBV5-1 and TRBJ1-1, with TRBD1 identical over 7 bases. Germline loops: CDR1 SGHRS, CDR2 YFSETQ. This CDR3 spans 17 amino acids. The V gene end was trimmed by 3 bases and the J gene end by 1 base; junction bases not matched to a gene: 12. CDR3 in amino acids: CASSSRDRAMTNTEAFF. CDR3 in DNA: TGCGCCAGCAGCTCACGGGACAGAGCCATGACGAACACTGAAGCTTTCTTT.

This chain joins TRBV30 and TRBJ1-5, with D possibly being TRBD1 (6 bases). Germline V gives CDR1 GTSNPN, CDR2 SVGIG (reference sequence). This CDR3 comprises 14 residues. Between the trimmed V and J ends, which lost 0 bases and 6 bases, there was a span of 12 bases. The CDR3 is CAWSVGAAGQPQHF. CDR3 bases: TGTGCCTGGAGTGTGGGGGCGGCCGGTCAGCCCCAGCATTTT.

V gene TRBV7-3 combines with J gene TRBJ2-1, with 10 bases aligning to TRBD2. V lost 5 bases to trimming and J lost 3 bases; unmatched junction nucleotides: 7. Germline V CDR1 and CDR2: SGHTA, FQGTGA. The CDR3 has 16 residues. CDR3 bases: TGTGCCAGCAGCCCGTTAGCGGGGGGATTCTACAATGAGCAGTTCTTC. Its protein is CASSPLAGGFYNEQFF.

The chain carries TRBV5-1 and TRBJ1-2, with D unresolved. Germline V gene data show CDR1 as SGHRS and CDR2 as YFSETQ. The V and J ends lost 4 bases and 8 bases respectively, with 18 bases between them. CDR3 length: 14 residues. The CDR3 protein is CASSIGVPFRGYTF. The CDR3 DNA sequence: TGCGCCAGCAGCATCGGGGTCCCGTTTCGGGGCTACACCTTC.

This clone showed up just once. The chain combines TRBV29-1 with TRBJ2-7; 11 bases align to TRBD1. The CDR3 length is 14 residues. The trim removed 7 bases at V and 3 bases at J, leaving 8 bases unmatched. CDR1 and CDR2 (germline): SQVTM, ANQGSEA. CDR3 region: CSAAAGTGGYEQYF. CDR3 nucleotides: TGCAGCGCCGCCGCCGGGACAGGGGGCTACGAGCAGTACTTC.

The chain recombines TRBV11-2 with TRBJ2-4; TRBD2 aligns across 11 bases. The CDR3 contains 16 residues. Looked up from germline, CDR1 is SGHAT and CDR2 is FQNNGV. Trimming took 0 bases from V and 5 from J; bases not matched to a gene: 3. The CDR3 DNA reads as TGTGCCAGCAGCTTAGATATAGCGGGGGGGCAAAACATTCAGTACTTC. This sequence encodes CASSLDIAGGQNIQYF.

A few counts support this clone. J is TRBJ2-7 and V is TRBV4-1, with D perhaps matching TRBD1 (6 bases). The ends were cut back, 3 bases at V and 1 base at J, with 10 bases in the middle. This CDR3 is built from 14 residues. Germline lookup yields CDR1 MGHRA and CDR2 YSYEKL. The CDR3 protein is CASSHWDTSYEQYF. CDR3 DNA: TGCGCCAGCAGCCATTGGGACACTTCCTACGAGCAGTACTTC.

The chain is built from TRBV6-6 and TRBJ1-2; D call uncertain. The CDR3 is 14 amino acids. Trimming shortened V by 0 bases and J by 0 bases, and 5 bases separated the two germline ends. Germline CDR1 MNHNY, CDR2 SVGAGI (reference sequence). CDR3 sequence reads: CASSYSEANYGYTF. CDR3 sequence (DNA): TGTGCCAGCAGTTACTCGGAGGCTAACTATGGCTACACCTTC.